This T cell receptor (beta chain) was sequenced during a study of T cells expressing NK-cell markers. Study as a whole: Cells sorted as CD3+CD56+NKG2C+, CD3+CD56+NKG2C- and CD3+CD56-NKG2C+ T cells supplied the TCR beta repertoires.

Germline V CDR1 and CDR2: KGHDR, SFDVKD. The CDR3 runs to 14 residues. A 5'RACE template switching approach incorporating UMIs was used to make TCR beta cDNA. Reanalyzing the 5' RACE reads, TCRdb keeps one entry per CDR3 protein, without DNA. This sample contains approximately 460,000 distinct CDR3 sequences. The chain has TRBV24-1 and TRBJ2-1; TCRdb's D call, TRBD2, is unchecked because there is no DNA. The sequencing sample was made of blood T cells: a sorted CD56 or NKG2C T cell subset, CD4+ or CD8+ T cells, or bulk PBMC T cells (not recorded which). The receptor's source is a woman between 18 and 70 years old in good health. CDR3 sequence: CATSASSGRNEQFF.